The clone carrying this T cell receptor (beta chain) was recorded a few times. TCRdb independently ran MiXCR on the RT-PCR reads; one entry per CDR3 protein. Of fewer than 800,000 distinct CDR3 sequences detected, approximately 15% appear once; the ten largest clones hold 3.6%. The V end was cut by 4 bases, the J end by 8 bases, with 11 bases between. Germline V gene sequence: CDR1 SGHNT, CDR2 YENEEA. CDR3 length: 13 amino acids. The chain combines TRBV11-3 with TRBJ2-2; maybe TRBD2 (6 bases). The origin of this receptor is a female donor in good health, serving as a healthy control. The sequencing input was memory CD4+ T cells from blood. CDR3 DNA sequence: TGTGCCAGCAGCTGGCGGGATGGTGGGGAGCTGTTTTTT. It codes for CASSWRDGGELFF.